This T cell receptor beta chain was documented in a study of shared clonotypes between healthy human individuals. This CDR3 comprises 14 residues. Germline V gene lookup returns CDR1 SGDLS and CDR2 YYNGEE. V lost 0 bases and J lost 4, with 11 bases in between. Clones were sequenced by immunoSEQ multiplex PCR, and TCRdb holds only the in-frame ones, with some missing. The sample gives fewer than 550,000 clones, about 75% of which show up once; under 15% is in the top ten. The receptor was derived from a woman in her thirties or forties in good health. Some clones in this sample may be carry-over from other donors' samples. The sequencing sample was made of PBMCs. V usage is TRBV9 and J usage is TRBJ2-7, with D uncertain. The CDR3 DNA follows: TGTGCCAGCAGCGTAGATTCATTTTCTTACGAGCAGTACTTC. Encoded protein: CASSVDSFSYEQYF.